The clone carrying this TCR beta chain has at least ten counts. TCRdb processed the reads anew with MiXCR; each CDR3 protein has one entry. The table includes more than 200,000 distinct CDR3 sequences, roughly 9% detected once. This sample stems from a study of T cell repertoires in cytomegalovirus infection. The germline CDR1 and CDR2 sequences are MDHEN and SYDVKM. The V and J ends lost 4 bases and 7 bases respectively, with 7 bases between them. This CDR3 is built from 11 residues. The source of this sequence is a human donor in good health (CMV status not recorded). Some clones in this sample may be carry-over from other donors' samples. This chain connects TRBV28 to TRBJ2-5; no clear D gene. The material sequenced was PBMCs. CDR3 amino acids: CASSSSWTQYF. The CDR3 DNA reads TGTGCCAGCAGTTCCTCGTGGACCCAGTACTTC. The variable domain in full, completed from reference TRBV28 and TRBJ2-5, reads DVKVTQSSRYLVKRTGEKVFLECVQDMDHENMFWYRQDPGLGLRLIYFSYDVKMKEKGDIPEGYSVSREKKERFSLILESASTNQTSMYLCASSSSWTQYFGPGTRLLVL.